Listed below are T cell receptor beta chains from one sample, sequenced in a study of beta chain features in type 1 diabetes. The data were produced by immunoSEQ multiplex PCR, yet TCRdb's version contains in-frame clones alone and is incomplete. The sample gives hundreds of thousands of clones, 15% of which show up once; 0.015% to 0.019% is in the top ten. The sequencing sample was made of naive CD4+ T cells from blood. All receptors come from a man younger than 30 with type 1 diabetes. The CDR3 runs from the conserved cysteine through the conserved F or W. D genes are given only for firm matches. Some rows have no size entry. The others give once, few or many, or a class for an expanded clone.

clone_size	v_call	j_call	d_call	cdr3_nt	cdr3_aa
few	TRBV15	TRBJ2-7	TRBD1	TGTGCCACCAGCAGAGTAGGGACAGGGGGACCCTACGAGCAGTACTTC	CATSRVGTGGPYEQYF
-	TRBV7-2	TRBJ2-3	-	TGTGCCAGCAGCTTTTGGGCGGGGCCCACAGATACGCAGTATTTT	CASSFWAGPTDTQYF
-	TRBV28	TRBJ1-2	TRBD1	TGTGCCAGCAGTTCCGGACAGGGGCCAGACTACTATGGCTACACCTTC	CASSSGQGPDYYGYTF
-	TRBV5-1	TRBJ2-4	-	TGCGCCAACGACCCGGGGGCCAAAAACATTCAGTACTTC	CANDPGAKNIQYF
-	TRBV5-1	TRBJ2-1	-	TGCGCCAGCAGGGCTCGAGGGTCGAGCTCCTACAATGAGCAGTTCTTC	CASRARGSSSYNEQFF
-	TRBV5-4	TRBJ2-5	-	TGCGCCAGCAGCCAAGTAGAGGGCCAAGAGACCCAGTACTTC	CASSQVEGQETQYF
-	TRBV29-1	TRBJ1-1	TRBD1	TGCAGCGTTGACCCAAGGACAGGGGGCATGAGGACTGAAGCTTTCTTT	CSVDPRTGGMRTEAFF
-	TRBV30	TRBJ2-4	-	TGTGCCTGGAGTGTACTAGGGGGGGCCATTCAGTACTTC	CAWSVLGGAIQYF
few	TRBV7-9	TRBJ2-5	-	TGTGCCAGCAGCCTCTTCGCGGGACCCCAAGAGACCCAGTACTTC	CASSLFAGPQETQYF
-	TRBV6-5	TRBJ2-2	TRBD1	TGTGCCAGCAGTTACGATACAGGGGGGACCGGGGAGCTGTTTTTT	CASSYDTGGTGELFF
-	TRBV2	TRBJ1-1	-	TGTGCCAGCAGTGAACAGGGCAGCAGTAGAGCTTTCTTT	CASSEQGSSRAFF
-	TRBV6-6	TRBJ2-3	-	TGTGCCAGCGGATTAGCGGCTAGCACAGATACGCAGTATTTT	CASGLAASTDTQYF
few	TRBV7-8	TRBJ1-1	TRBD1	TGTGCCAGCAGCCTAGGTCCGTGGACAGGGAGCGCTGAAGCTTTCTTT	CASSLGPWTGSAEAFF
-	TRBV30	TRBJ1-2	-	TGTGCCTGGAGCGGGATTGGGTGGGATGGCTACACCTTC	CAWSGIGWDGYTF
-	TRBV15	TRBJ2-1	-	TGTGCCACCAGCAGAGGCGGAGACCCTGAGCAGTTCTTC	CATSRGGDPEQFF
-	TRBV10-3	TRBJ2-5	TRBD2	TGTGGAGCGGGGGGCGTCCAAGAGACCCAGTACTTC	CGAGGVQETQYF
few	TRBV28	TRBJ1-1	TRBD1	TGTGCCAGCAGTGCACAGGGGGCGAAAGCTTTCTTT	CASSAQGAKAFF
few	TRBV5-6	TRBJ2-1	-	TGTGCCAGCAGCTTACCGGGACTGGTTCGTCGGCAGTTCTTC	CASSLPGLVRRQFF
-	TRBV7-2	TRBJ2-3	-	TGTGCCAGCAGCTTATGGTCGGGAAGAGACGCCGCGCAGTATTTT	CASSLWSGRDAAQYF
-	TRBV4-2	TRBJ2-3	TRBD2	TGTGCCAGCAGCCCCCTAGCGGGAGTCCCAGATACGCAGTATTTT	CASSPLAGVPDTQYF
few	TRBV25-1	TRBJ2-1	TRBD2	TGTGCCAGCAGCGCCTTTACTTCTAGCGGGAGTAGGGTTGAGCAGTTCTTC	CASSAFTSSGSRVEQFF
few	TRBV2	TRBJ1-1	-	TGTGCCAGCACGTCGGGGGGGGCAGGGTCTGAAGCTTTCTTT	CASTSGGAGSEAFF
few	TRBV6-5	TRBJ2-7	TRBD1	TGTGCCAGCAGTCGGGGACAGGTACTTCGAGAGCAGTACTTC	CASSRGQVLREQYF
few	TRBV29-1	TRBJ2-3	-	TGCAGCGTAGGAAGGGCAGGACCACAGGGTACGCAGTATTTT	CSVGRAGPQGTQYF
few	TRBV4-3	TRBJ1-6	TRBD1	TGCGCCAGCAGCCAAGGGGGGGACAGGGCCAATTCACCCCTCCACTTT	CASSQGGDRANSPLHF
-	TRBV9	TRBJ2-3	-	TGTGCCAGCAGCGCAGCCGTTAGCGAGAGCACAGATACGCAGTATTTT	CASSAAVSESTDTQYF
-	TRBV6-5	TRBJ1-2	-	TGTGCCAGCAGTTACTCTTTCCCGGGCTATGGCTACACCTTC	CASSYSFPGYGYTF
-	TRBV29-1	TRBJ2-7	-	TGCAGCGTTGGGGCCATCGACTACGAGCAGTACTTC	CSVGAIDYEQYF
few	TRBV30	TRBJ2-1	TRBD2	TGTGCCCAACGGACTAGCGCCTACAATGAGCAGTTCTTC	CAQRTSAYNEQFF
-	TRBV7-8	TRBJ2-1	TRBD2	TGTGCCAGCAGCACAGCCCCTGGACTAGCCCATGAGCAGTTCTTC	CASSTAPGLAHEQFF
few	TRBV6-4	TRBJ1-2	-	TGTGCCAGCATCGACCCGGGCTATGGCTACACCTTC	CASIDPGYGYTF
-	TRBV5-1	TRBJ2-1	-	TGCGCCAGCATCCTGGGGGCCGGAGAGGCTGAGCAGTTCTTC	CASILGAGEAEQFF
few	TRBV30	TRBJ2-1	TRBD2	TGTGCCATTCGGGTAGCGGGAGGGCTTGAGCAGTTCTTC	CAIRVAGGLEQFF
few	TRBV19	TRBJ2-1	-	TGTGCCAGTAGTATCATGAATGAGCAGTTCTTC	CASSIMNEQFF
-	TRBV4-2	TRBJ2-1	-	TGTGCCAGCAGCCAAGATCCAGGCGGAGGGGCGGGCAATGAGCAGTTCTTC	CASSQDPGGGAGNEQFF
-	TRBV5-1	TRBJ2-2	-	TGCGCCAGCAGCTTGTCGGGAGCCGACACCGGGGAGCTGTTTTTT	CASSLSGADTGELFF
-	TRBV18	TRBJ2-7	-	TGTGCCAGCTCACCGAGCAGGGGAATGTCCTACGAGCAGTACTTC	CASSPSRGMSYEQYF
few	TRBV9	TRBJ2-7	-	TGTGCCAGCAGCCCCCAGACAGAAACCTACGAGCAGTACTTC	CASSPQTETYEQYF
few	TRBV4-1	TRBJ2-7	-	TGCGCCAGCAGCCAAGCTCAGGGCTGGGCCGAGCAGTACTTC	CASSQAQGWAEQYF
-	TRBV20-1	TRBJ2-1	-	TGCAGTGGGCGGTTTGATAATGAGCAGTTCTTC	CSGRFDNEQFF
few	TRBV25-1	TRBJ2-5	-	TGTGCCAGCAGTGACGGCGAGGCGCAAGAGACCCAGTACTTC	CASSDGEAQETQYF
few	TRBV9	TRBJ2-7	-	TGTGCCAGCAGCGTAGATGCGGGCAGATTGTGGGAGCAGTACTTC	CASSVDAGRLWEQYF
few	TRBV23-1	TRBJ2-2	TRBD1	TGCGCCAGCAGTCAATCCCGACAGGGGGCGAGCACCGGGGAGCTGTTTTTT	CASSQSRQGASTGELFF
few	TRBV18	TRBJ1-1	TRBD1	TGTGCCAGCTCACGAGTCGCAGGGGGCGGAGGCACTGAAGCTTTCTTT	CASSRVAGGGGTEAFF
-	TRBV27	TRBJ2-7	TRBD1	TGTGCCAGCAGTAGAGCCGGGACAGGCGTGTACGAGCAGTACTTC	CASSRAGTGVYEQYF
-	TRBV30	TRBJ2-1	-	TGTGCCTCAGGGATCTACAATGAGCAGTTCTTC	CASGIYNEQFF
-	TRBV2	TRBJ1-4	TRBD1	TGTGCCAGCAAGAAGGACAGGGGGCGGGAGGCAAAACTGTTTTTT	CASKKDRGREAKLFF
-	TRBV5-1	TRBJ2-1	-	TGCGCCAGCAGCTTGGTTATGGACTCAAACTCCTACAATGAGCAGTTCTTC	CASSLVMDSNSYNEQFF
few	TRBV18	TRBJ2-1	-	TGTGCCAGCTCACCGCGGTCGGGGACCTACAATGAGCAGTTCTTC	CASSPRSGTYNEQFF
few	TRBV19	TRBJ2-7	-	TGTGCCAGTAGAAGGACCCTACAGGGTCCCCTCGAGCAGTACTTC	CASRRTLQGPLEQYF
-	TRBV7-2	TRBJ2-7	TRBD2	TGTGCCAGCAGCTTAGAAGCGGCTAGCGGGGGTTCCTACGAGCAGTACTTC	CASSLEAASGGSYEQYF
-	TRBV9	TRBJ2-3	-	TGTGCCAGCAGCGCAGGGGGCACAGATACGCAGTATTTT	CASSAGGTDTQYF
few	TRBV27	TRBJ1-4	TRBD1	TGTGCCAGCAGTCGTCCGGGACAGGGTAGGGAAAAACTGTTTTTT	CASSRPGQGREKLFF
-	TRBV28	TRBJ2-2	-	TGTGCCAGCAGTTTATGGGGACTTAACACCGGGGAGCTGTTTTTT	CASSLWGLNTGELFF